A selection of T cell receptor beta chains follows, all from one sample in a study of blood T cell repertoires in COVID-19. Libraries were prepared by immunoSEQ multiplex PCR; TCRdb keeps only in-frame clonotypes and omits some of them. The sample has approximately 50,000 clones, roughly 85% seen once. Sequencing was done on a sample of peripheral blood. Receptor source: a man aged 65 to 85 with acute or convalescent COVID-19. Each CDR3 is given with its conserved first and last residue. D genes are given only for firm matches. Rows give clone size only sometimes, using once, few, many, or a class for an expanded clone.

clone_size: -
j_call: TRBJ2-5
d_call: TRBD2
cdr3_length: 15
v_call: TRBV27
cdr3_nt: TGTGCCAGCAGCTATAGCGGGGGGCGGGTAGAGACCCAGTACTTC
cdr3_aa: CASSYSGGRVETQYF

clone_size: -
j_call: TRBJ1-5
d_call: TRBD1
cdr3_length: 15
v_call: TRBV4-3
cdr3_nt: TGCGCCAGCAGCCCCGGGACAGGGGGCAATCAGCCCCAGCATTTT
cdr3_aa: CASSPGTGGNQPQHF

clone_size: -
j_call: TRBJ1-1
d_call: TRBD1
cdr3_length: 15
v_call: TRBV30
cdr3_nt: TGTGCCTGGAGTACCTTGCGACAGGGTGGGACTGAAGCTTTCTTT
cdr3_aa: CAWSTLRQGGTEAFF

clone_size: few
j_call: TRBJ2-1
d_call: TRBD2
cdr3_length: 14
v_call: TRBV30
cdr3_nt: TGTGCCCTGGATCTGTCTAGCGGTATGAATGAGCAGTTCTTC
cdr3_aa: CALDLSSGMNEQFF

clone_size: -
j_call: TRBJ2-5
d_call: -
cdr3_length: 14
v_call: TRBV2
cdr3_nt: TGTGCCAGCAGTGAATATGCGGGGTCAGAGACCCAGTACTTC
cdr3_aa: CASSEYAGSETQYF

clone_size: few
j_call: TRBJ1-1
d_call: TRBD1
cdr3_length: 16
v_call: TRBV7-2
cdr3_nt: TGTGCCAGCAGAACCAGCGGACAGGGAATGAACACTGAAGCTTTCTTT
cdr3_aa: CASRTSGQGMNTEAFF

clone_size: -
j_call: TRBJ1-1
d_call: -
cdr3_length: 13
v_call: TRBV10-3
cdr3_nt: TGTGCCATCAGAGTAGGGGATTACACTGAAGCTTTCTTT
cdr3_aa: CAIRVGDYTEAFF

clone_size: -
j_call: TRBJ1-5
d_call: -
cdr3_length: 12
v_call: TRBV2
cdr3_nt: TGTGCCAGCAGGGGGGACTATCAGCCCCAGCATTTT
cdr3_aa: CASRGDYQPQHF

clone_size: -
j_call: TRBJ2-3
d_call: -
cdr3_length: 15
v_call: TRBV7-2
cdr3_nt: TGTGCCAGCAGGATAGCGAGTACTAGCACAGATACGCAGTATTTT
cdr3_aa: CASRIASTSTDTQYF

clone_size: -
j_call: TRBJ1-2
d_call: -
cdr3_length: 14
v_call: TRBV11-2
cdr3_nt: TGTGCCAGCAGCCCTGGTGACACCTTCTATGGCTACACCTTC
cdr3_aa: CASSPGDTFYGYTF

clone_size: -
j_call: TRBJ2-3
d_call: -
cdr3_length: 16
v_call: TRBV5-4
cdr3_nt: TGTGCCAGCAGCTTGGCCCGGGGTGGGGTCACAGATACGCAGTATTTT
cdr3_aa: CASSLARGGVTDTQYF

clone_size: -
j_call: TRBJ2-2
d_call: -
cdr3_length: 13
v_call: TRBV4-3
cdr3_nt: TGCGCCAGCAGCCAACGGAACACCGGGGAGCTGTTTTTT
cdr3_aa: CASSQRNTGELFF

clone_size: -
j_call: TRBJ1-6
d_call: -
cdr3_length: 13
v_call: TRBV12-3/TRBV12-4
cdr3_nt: TGTGCCAGCAGTGGGCAGGGGAATTCACCCCTCCACTTT
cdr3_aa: CASSGQGNSPLHF

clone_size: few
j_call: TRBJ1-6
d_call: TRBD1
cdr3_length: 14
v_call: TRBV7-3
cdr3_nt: TGTGCCAGCAGTCTCACAGGGGGCACTCCACCCCTCCACTTT
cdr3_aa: CASSLTGGTPPLHF

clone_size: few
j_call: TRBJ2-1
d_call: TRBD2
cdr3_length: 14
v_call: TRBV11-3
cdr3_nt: TGTGCCAGCAGCCCGGGGGGGGTTCTCAATGAGCAGTTCTTC
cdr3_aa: CASSPGGVLNEQFF

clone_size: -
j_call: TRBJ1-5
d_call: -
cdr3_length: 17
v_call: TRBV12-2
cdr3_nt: TGTGCAAGTCGCTTTAGGGGGGGCAATGAATTAAATCAGCCCCAGCATTTT
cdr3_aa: CASRFRGGNELNQPQHF

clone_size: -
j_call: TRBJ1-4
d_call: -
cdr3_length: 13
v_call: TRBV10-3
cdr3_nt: TGTGCCATCAGCCCGATCGGCGGGTCAAAACTGTTTTTT
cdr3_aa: CAISPIGGSKLFF

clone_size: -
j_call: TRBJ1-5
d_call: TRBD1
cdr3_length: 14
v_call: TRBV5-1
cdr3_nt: TGCGCCAGCAGCCGGACAGGGGGCGATCAGCCCCAGCATTTT
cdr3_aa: CASSRTGGDQPQHF

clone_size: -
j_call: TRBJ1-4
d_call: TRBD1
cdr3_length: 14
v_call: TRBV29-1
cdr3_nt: TGCAGCGTGGGCCCAACAGGGGTGGGTGAAAAACTGTTTTTT
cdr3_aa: CSVGPTGVGEKLFF

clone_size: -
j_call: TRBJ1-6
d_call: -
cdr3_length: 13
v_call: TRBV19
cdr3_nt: TGTGCCAGTATGGCGGATTATAATTCACCCCTCCACTTT
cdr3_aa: CASMADYNSPLHF

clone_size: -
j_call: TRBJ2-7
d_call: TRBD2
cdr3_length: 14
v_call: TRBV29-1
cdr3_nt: TGCAGCGTTGGAATGGGGGAGGGCCGTTACGAGCAGTACTTC
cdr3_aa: CSVGMGEGRYEQYF

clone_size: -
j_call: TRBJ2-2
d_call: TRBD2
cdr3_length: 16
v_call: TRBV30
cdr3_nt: TGTGCCTGGAGTGTTAGCGGGAGGGCGAACACCGGGGAGCTGTTTTTT
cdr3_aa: CAWSVSGRANTGELFF

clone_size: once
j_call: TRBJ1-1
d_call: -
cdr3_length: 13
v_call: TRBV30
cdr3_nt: TGTGCCTGGAGTGTACCGGGAAACACTGAAGCTTTCTTT
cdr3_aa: CAWSVPGNTEAFF

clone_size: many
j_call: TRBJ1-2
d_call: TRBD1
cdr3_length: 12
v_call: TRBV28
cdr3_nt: TGTGCCAGCAGGACAGGGAACTATGGCTACACCTTC
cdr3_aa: CASRTGNYGYTF

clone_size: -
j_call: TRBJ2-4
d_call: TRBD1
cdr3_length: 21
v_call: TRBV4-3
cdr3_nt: TGCGCCAGCAGCCAAGATGTCCCGTTGGGACAGGGGGCGGGGGCCAAAAACATTCAGTACTTC
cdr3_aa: CASSQDVPLGQGAGAKNIQYF

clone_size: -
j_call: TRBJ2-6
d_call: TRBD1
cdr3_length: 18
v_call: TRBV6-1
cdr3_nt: TGTGCCAGCAGTGGACAGGGTCTAGGAATGCCTGGGGCCAACGTCCTGACTTTC
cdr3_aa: CASSGQGLGMPGANVLTF

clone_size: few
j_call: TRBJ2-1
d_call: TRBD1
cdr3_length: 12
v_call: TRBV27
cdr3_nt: TGTGCCAGCAGTCCCCAGGGGGAACCCCAGTTCTTC
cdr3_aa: CASSPQGEPQFF

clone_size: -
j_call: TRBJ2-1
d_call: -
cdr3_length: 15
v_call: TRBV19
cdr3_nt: TGTGCCAGTTCACCCCAGTTTCGCTCCTACAATGAGCAGTTCTTC
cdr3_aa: CASSPQFRSYNEQFF

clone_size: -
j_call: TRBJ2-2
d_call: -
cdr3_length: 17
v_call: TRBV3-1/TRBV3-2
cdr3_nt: TGTGCCAGCAGCCAGGACCGGGACTCCGCGAACACCGGGGAGCTGTTTTTT
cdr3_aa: CASSQDRDSANTGELFF

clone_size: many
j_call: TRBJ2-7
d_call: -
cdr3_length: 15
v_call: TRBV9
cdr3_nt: TGTGCCAGCAGCGTAGCGGGGGAGAGCTCCTACGAGCAGTACTTC
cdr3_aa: CASSVAGESSYEQYF

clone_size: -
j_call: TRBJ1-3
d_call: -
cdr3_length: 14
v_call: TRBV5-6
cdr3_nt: TGTGCCAGCAGCTTGGCAGGGATAGGAAACACCATATATTTT
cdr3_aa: CASSLAGIGNTIYF

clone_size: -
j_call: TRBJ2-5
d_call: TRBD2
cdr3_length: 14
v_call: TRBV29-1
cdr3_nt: TGCAGCGTTGCGTTTTCGGGAGGGTTGGAGACCCAGTACTTC
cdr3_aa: CSVAFSGGLETQYF

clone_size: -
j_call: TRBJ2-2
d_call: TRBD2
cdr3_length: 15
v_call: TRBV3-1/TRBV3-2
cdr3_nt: TGTGCCAGCAGCCTTCCGGGACTAGCGTCCAGGGAGCTGTTTTTT
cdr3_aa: CASSLPGLASRELFF

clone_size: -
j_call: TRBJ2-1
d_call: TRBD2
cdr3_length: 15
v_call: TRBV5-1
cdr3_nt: TGCGCCAGCAGCTTGGGTGCGGGGGGGCCTAATGAGCAGTTCTTC
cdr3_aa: CASSLGAGGPNEQFF

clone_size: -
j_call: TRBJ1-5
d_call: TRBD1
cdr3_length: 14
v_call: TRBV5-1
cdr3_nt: TGCGCCAGCAGCTTGGGACAGGGCGATCAGCCCCAGCATTTT
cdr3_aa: CASSLGQGDQPQHF

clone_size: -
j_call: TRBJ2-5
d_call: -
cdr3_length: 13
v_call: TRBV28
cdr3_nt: TGTGCCAGCAGTTTATCAGGGGTAGAGACCCAGTACTTC
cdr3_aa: CASSLSGVETQYF

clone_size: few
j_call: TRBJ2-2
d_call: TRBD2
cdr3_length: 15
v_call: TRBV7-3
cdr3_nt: TGTGCCAGCAGCCCGTCGGGGGGGCGGACCGGGGAGCTGTTTTTT
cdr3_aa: CASSPSGGRTGELFF

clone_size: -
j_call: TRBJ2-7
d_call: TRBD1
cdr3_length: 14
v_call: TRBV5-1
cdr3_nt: TGCGCCAGCAGGCCCGGACAGGGGATCTACGAGCAGTACTTC
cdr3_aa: CASRPGQGIYEQYF

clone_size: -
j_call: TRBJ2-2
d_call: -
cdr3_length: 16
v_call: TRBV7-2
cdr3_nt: TGTGCCAGCAGCGTTAGGGGCAGGGTGAACACCGGGGAGCTGTTTTTT
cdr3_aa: CASSVRGRVNTGELFF

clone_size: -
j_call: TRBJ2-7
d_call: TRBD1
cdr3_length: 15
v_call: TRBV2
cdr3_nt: TGTGCCAACGGAGGCCCGGGACAGGGGGCTCACGAGCAGTACTTC
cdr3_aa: CANGGPGQGAHEQYF

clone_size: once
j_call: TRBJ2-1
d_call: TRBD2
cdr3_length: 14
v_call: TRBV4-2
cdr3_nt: TGTGCCAGCAGCCAAGCCCCCGCGGGGGTAGGGCAGTTCTTC
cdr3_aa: CASSQAPAGVGQFF

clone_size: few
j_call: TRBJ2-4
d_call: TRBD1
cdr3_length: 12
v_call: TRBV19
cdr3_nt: TGTGCCACCCGGACAGGGCACGACATTCAGTACTTC
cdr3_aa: CATRTGHDIQYF

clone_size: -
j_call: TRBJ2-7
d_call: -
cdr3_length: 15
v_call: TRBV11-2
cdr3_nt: TGTGCCAGCAGGCCCCTCCCGGGAAGGGTATACGAGCAGTACTTC
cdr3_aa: CASRPLPGRVYEQYF

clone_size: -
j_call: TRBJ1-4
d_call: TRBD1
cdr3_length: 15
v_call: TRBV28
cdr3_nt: TGTGCCAGCACCGGAAACAGGGGGCGTATTGTAAAACTGTTTTTT
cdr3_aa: CASTGNRGRIVKLFF

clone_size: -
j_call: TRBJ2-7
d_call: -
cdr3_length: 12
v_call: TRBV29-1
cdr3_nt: TGCAGCGTTGAAGTTGGAGCCTACGAGCAGTACTTC
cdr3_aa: CSVEVGAYEQYF